The 32 T cell receptor beta chains given below trace back to one sample, sequenced in a study of T cell repertoires in ileal Crohn's disease. Here immunoSEQ multiplex PCR was the method, and the copy in TCRdb shows in-frame clones only, minus some. The sample comprises 13,000 to 15,000 clones, approximately 78% of which are singletons, and approximately 17% rests with the top ten. Sequencing was done on a sample of ileal tissue. The receptors derive from an adult with Crohn's disease.

This clone was picked up one time. This chain connects TRBV5-4 to TRBJ1-2; tentatively, D is TRBD1 (5 bases). CDR3 size: 15 residues. Germline-derived CDR1 and CDR2 are SGHNT and YYREEE (reference sequence). Trimming took 0 bases from V and 0 from J, leaving 9 bases between them. The CDR3 sequence: CASSLVDRANYGYTF. CDR3 coding DNA: TGTGCCAGCAGCTTGGTAGACAGAGCTAACTATGGCTACACCTTC.

This chain uses TRBV5-1 with TRBJ2-1; 11 nucleotides align to TRBD2. J was trimmed by 7 bases and V by 4 bases; bases with no gene match: 4. CDR1 is SGHRS and CDR2 is YFSETQ in the germline V gene. CDR3 size: 14 residues. In nucleotides, the CDR3 is TGCGCCAGCAGCCCCGGGACTAGCGGTAATGAGCAGTTCTTC. Translation gives CASSPGTSGNEQFF.

The rearrangement uses TRBV7-2 and TRBJ2-1, with 16 bases matching TRBD2. The CDR3 runs to 15 residues. Germline V gives CDR1 SGHTA, CDR2 FQGNSA. Germline trimming cut 5 bases from V and 10 bases from J; bases unmatched to any gene: 5. The CDR3 DNA reads TGTGCCAGCAGCCCGGGACTAGCGGGAGGGGTAGAGCAGTTCTTC. Protein product: CASSPGLAGGVEQFF.

The J gene is TRBJ1-2, the V gene TRBV7-6; 8 bases align to TRBD1. The CDR3 totals 13 residues. CDR1 SGHVS and CDR2 FNYEAQ come from the germline V gene. With 5 bases clipped from V and 8 bases from J, the junction kept 7 bases outside the gene matches. CDR3 sequence reads: CASSPGQGGGYTF. The CDR3, as DNA: TGTGCCAGCAGCCCCGGACAGGGCGGCGGCTACACCTTC.

The gene calls are TRBV20-1 and TRBJ1-1, with no clear D. The length of the CDR3 is 11 residues. V was pared by 7 bases and J by 1 base, with 7 bases between. Looked up from germline, CDR1 is DFQATT and CDR2 is SNEGSKA (reference sequence). The CDR3 protein is CSVWRNTEAFF. The CDR3 DNA follows: TGCAGTGTTTGGAGGAACACTGAAGCTTTCTTT.

This chain uses TRBV10-3 with TRBJ2-1; the match to TRBD2 covers 10 bases. The CDR3 consists of 15 residues. CDR1 is ENHRY, CDR2 SYGVKD, per germline. V was clipped by 2 bases and J by 9 bases; unmatched bases: 7. The CDR3: CAISEGLAAVREQFF. The CDR3, as DNA: TGTGCCATCAGTGAGGGACTAGCGGCCGTTCGTGAGCAGTTCTTC.

J is TRBJ2-1 and V is TRBV5-1; 7 bases fit TRBD2. The CDR3 runs 15 residues. V shed 0 bases and J 4 bases; nucleotides not matched to a gene: 4. Germline-derived CDR1 and CDR2 are SGHRS and YFSETQ. The CDR3 reads CASSLVGGGYNEQFF. The CDR3 nucleotides read TGCGCCAGCAGCTTGGTCGGGGGAGGGTACAATGAGCAGTTCTTC.

The CDR3 DNA is TGTGCCAGCAGCCACGGGAGCGGGGGGCCTCAGTACTTC. Its translation: CASSHGSGGPQYF. V and J are TRBV9 and TRBJ2-5, with 9 nucleotides matching TRBD2. There are 13 residues in the CDR3. V gave up 4 bases and J gave up 11 bases; unmatched junction bases: 9. Germline CDR1 SGDLS, CDR2 YYNGEE.

The chain has TRBV11-2 and TRBJ2-7, with 9 bases lining up with TRBD2. Germline CDR1 SGHAT, CDR2 FQNNGV. The length of the CDR3 is 16 residues. V shed 4 bases, J shed 5 bases, and the junction held 12 bases outside the gene matches. The CDR3 loop reads CASSSRQRGDVDEQYF. CDR3 bases: TGTGCCAGCAGCTCCCGCCAGCGGGGGGATGTGGACGAGCAGTACTTC.

V and J are TRBV7-8 and TRBJ2-7; a possible D gene is TRBD1 (8 bases). Trimming took 1 base from V and 3 from J, leaving 13 bases between them. Germline V gene sequence: CDR1 SGHVS, CDR2 FQNEAQ. The CDR3 extends over 15 amino acids. The CDR3 coding sequence is TGTGCCAGCAGCTTAGACAGGGGGGGAGTCTACGAGCAGTACTTC. It encodes CASSLDRGGVYEQYF.

This chain uses TRBV6-5 with TRBJ1-2, with 7 bases fitting TRBD1. The V gene's germline CDR1 is MNHEY and CDR2 SVGAGI. V gave up 2 bases and J gave up 7 bases; unmatched junction bases: 7. This CDR3 is 14 amino acids long. CDR3 DNA: TGTGCCAGCAGTTACACCCGACAGGGCGGTGGCTACACCTTC. Its protein product is CASSYTRQGGGYTF.

The sample holds a few counts of this clone. CDR3 in amino acids: CASSVGGQDNSPLHF. CDR3 bases: TGTGCCAGCAGCGTAGGGGGACAAGATAATTCACCCCTCCACTTT. The gene calls are TRBV7-9 and TRBJ1-6; D perhaps matches TRBD1 (6 bases). Germline-derived CDR1 and CDR2 are SEHNR and FQNEAQ (reference sequence). The ends were cut back, 5 bases at V and 5 bases at J, with 13 bases in the middle. The CDR3 sequence is 15 residues long.

This chain's CDR3 is CASSRYGQGSGANVLTF. DNA for the CDR3: TGTGCCAGCAGCCGATACGGACAGGGCTCTGGGGCCAACGTCCTGACTTTC. The chain is built from TRBV7-9 and TRBJ2-6, with TRBD1 matching over 8 bases. V dropped 5 bases and J dropped 0; count of bases not matched to a gene: 6. Germline V gene lookup returns CDR1 SEHNR and CDR2 FQNEAQ (reference sequence). There are 17 residues in the CDR3.

The rearrangement joins TRBV10-1 to TRBJ2-3, with D maybe TRBD1 (5 bases). The CDR3 is 11 residues long. Per germline, CDR1 WNHNN and CDR2 SYGVQD (reference sequence). Deletions cut 10 bases from V and 6 bases from J, with 11 bases between. The CDR3 here is CATRQTDTQYF. The CDR3 DNA reads TGCGCCACCAGACAGACCGATACGCAGTATTTT.

This clone came up a few times. This chain connects TRBV6-5 to TRBJ1-1, with no clear D. Trimming cost V 6 bases and J 4 bases, with 15 bases left between them. The CDR3 totals 14 residues. Germline V lookup: CDR1 MNHEY, CDR2 SVGAGI. DNA of the CDR3: TGTGCCAGCAGCGCGAACCCAGGATTCACTGAAGCTTTCTTT. Translated, it gives CASSANPGFTEAFF.

The V gene is TRBV9, the J gene TRBJ2-5; D perhaps matches TRBD2 (6 bases). Trimming shortened V by 7 bases and J by 1 base, and 17 bases separated the two germline ends. The CDR3 extends over 15 amino acids. Germline lookup yields CDR1 SGDLS and CDR2 YYNGEE. In DNA form, the CDR3 reads TGTGCCAGCGCACCAGGAGGGCGTCCCCAAGAGACCCAGTACTTC. It encodes CASAPGGRPQETQYF. Variable domain in full (rest from reference TRBV9 and TRBJ2-5): DSGVTQTPKHLITATGQRVTLRCSPRSGDLSVYWYQQSLDQGLQFLIQYYNGEERAKGNILERFSAQQFPDLHSELNLSSLELGDSALYFCASAPGGRPQETQYFGPGTRLLVL.

The chain recombines TRBV19 with TRBJ1-1; 7 nucleotides agree with TRBD1. The germline gives CDR1 LNHDA, CDR2 SQIVND (reference sequence). Germline trimming cut 5 bases from V and 6 bases from J; bases unmatched to any gene: 9. The CDR3 contains 14 residues. The CDR3 reads CASSADRVIAEAFF. The DNA for the CDR3 is TGTGCCAGTAGTGCCGACAGGGTGATCGCTGAAGCTTTCTTT.

The chain uses TRBV2 and TRBJ2-7; TRBD2 agrees at 9 bases. The CDR3 totals 14 residues. The V gene end was trimmed by 6 bases and the J gene end by 0 bases; junction bases not matched to a gene: 3. The germline CDR1 and CDR2 sequences are SNHLY and FYNNEI. CDR3 amino acids: CASRGSGSSYEQYF. The CDR3, as DNA: TGTGCCAGCAGGGGTAGCGGGAGCTCCTACGAGCAGTACTTC.

This sequence joins TRBV29-1 and TRBJ2-5; 7 nucleotides line up with TRBD1. The closer fit of TRBJ2-7 to the DNA end suggests the J call may be wrong. Germline lookup yields CDR1 SQVTM and CDR2 ANQGSEA. The CDR3 consists of 14 residues. The chain's CDR3 is CSVEDQGTAYEQYF. Here the CDR3 DNA reads TGCAGCGTTGAAGACCAAGGGACAGCCTACGAGCAGTACTTC.

In this sample, this clone turned up a few times. This rearrangement joins TRBV30 to TRBJ1-5; D is possibly TRBD1 (5 bases). CDR1 is GTSNPN and CDR2 is SVGIG in the germline V gene (reference sequence). The length of the CDR3 is 15 residues. Trimming pared 0 bases from V and 2 bases from J, leaving 11 bases between. The CDR3 DNA follows: TGTGCCTGGAGTGTCCGGGGGGATGGCAATCAGCCCCAGCATTTT. Protein sequence: CAWSVRGDGNQPQHF. The full variable domain, completed using reference TRBV30 and TRBJ1-5, is SQTIHQWPATLVQPVGSPLSLECTVEGTSNPNLYWYRQAAGRGLQLLFYSVGIGQISSEVPQNLSASRPQDRQFILSSKKLLLSDSGFYLCAWSVRGDGNQPQHFGDGTRLSIL.

The chain links TRBV6-1 to TRBJ2-7; maybe TRBD1 (6 bases). The CDR3 covers 15 residues. V lost 4 bases, J lost 4 bases, and 17 bases lay in between. Germline CDR1 MNHNS, CDR2 SASEGT. The CDR3 loop is CASSVEAGTIYEQYF. CDR3 coding DNA: TGTGCCAGCAGTGTCGAAGCCGGGACAATATACGAGCAGTACTTC.

Here the CDR3 reads CASSREQGKPHEQYF. CDR3 bases: TGTGCCAGCTCACGGGAACAGGGTAAGCCCCACGAGCAGTACTTC. The chain combines TRBV18 with TRBJ2-5; tentative D call: TRBD1 (6 bases). The J call is uncertain, as TRBJ2-7 better fits the DNA end. This CDR3 spans 15 amino acids. CDR1 and CDR2 (germline): KGHSH, LQKENI.

This clone appeared a few times. The chain uses TRBV6-4 and TRBJ2-2; D uncertain. The CDR3 spans 13 residues. V shed 4 bases and J shed 4 bases, with 7 bases lying between them. Per germline, CDR1 MRHNA and CDR2 SNTAGT. In nucleotides, the CDR3 is TGTGCCAGCAGTGGTGAGAGCACCGGGGAGCTGTTTTTT. This gives the protein CASSGESTGELFF.

The chain links TRBV11-3 to TRBJ2-1, with D possibly TRBD2 on 5 matching bases. Trimming left V 3 bases short and J 7 bases short, with 10 bases between. CDR1 SGHNT and CDR2 YENEEA come from the germline V gene. The CDR3 runs to 13 residues. The CDR3 sequence is CASSFRGPNEQFF. For the CDR3, the DNA is TGTGCCAGCAGCTTCCGCGGGCCGAATGAGCAGTTCTTC.

This chain joins TRBV15 and TRBJ2-1; perhaps TRBD1 as D (6 bases). This CDR3 spans 14 amino acids. Between the trimmed V and J ends, which lost 2 bases and 9 bases, there was a span of 14 bases. Germline V lookup: CDR1 LNHNV, CDR2 YYDKDF (reference sequence). This chain's CDR3 is CATSRPDLGGEQFF. In DNA form, the CDR3 reads TGTGCCACCAGCAGACCGGACCTAGGGGGTGAGCAGTTCTTC.

This clone was seen just once. V and J are TRBV15 and TRBJ2-7, with TRBD1 matching 7 bases. Germline CDR1 LNHNV, CDR2 YYDKDF (reference sequence). J lost 3 bases, V lost 3 bases, and 2 bases had no gene match. The CDR3 has 13 amino acids. The CDR3 DNA follows: TGTGCCACCAGCAGGGGACAGTACTACGAGCAGTACTTC. It encodes CATSRGQYYEQYF. Looking up the rest from reference TRBV15 and TRBJ2-7 gives the full variable domain: DAMVIQNPRYQVTQFGKPVTLSCSQTLNHNVMYWYQQKSSQAPKLLFHYYDKDFNNEADTPDNFQSRRPNTSFCFLDIRSPGLGDTAMYLCATSRGQYYEQYFGPGTRLTVT.

In this sample, this clone turned up once. V gene TRBV19 combines with J gene TRBJ2-1, with TRBD2 identical over 10 bases. The germline gives CDR1 LNHDA, CDR2 SQIVND (reference sequence). This CDR3 has 15 residues. V was pared by 6 bases and J by 0 bases, with 2 bases of the junction left unmatched. The CDR3 DNA reads TGTGCCAGTAGCGTAGCGGGGGGCTCCTACAATGAGCAGTTCTTC. Protein sequence: CASSVAGGSYNEQFF. Filled out from reference TRBV19 and TRBJ2-1, the complete variable domain reads DGGITQSPKYLFRKEGQNVTLSCEQNLNHDAMYWYRQDPGQGLRLIYYSQIVNDFQKGDIAEGYSVSREKKESFPLTVTSAQKNPTAFYLCASSVAGGSYNEQFFGPGTRLTVL.

This clone was seen a few times. The V gene is TRBV18, the J gene TRBJ1-2, with D possibly matching TRBD1 (6 bases). The CDR3 covers 13 residues. Germline V gene lookup returns CDR1 KGHSH and CDR2 LQKENI. V was clipped by 3 bases and J by 4 bases, with 9 bases between them. The CDR3 sequence is CASSPDSLYGYTF. The CDR3 DNA is TGTGCCAGCTCACCGGACAGTCTCTATGGCTACACCTTC.

With regard to this clone: Different DNA sequences within this sample yield the same CDR3. The rearrangement uses TRBV9 and TRBJ1-4; D not certain. V lost 0 bases and J 8 bases, leaving 11 bases between the germline ends. The CDR3 is made up of 14 amino acids. Germline-derived CDR1 and CDR2 are SGDLS and YYNGEE. CDR3 bases: TGTGCCAGCAGCGTAGGAGCTTCGAGGGAAAAACTGTTTTTT. Protein product: CASSVGASREKLFF.

This clone has a handful of counts. The V gene is TRBV2, the J gene TRBJ2-3, with D possibly being TRBD2 (6 bases). Germline lookup yields CDR1 SNHLY and CDR2 FYNNEI. The CDR3 is 14 residues long. V was clipped by 6 bases and J by 4 bases, with 14 bases between them. The CDR3, as DNA: TGTGCCAGCAGGGGCCGGGACTCATCAGATACGCAGTATTTT. As protein: CASRGRDSSDTQYF.

There are a few counts of this clone. The chain is built from TRBV4-1 and TRBJ2-1; 7 nucleotides line up with TRBD2. Germline trimming cut 4 bases from V and 7 bases from J; bases unmatched to any gene: 16. This CDR3 is built from 17 residues. Germline CDR1 is MGHRA and CDR2 is YSYEKL. CDR3 loop: CASSRGWGDYDLNEQFF. CDR3 nucleotide sequence: TGCGCCAGCAGCCGGGGCTGGGGGGACTATGATTTAAATGAGCAGTTCTTC.

The chain is built from TRBV5-4 and TRBJ2-4; TRBD1 matches at 9 bases. The length of the CDR3 is 15 residues. Looked up from germline, CDR1 is SGHNT and CDR2 is YYREEE (reference sequence). The V and J ends lost 4 bases and 5 bases, in that order; junction bases with no gene match: 7. Here the CDR3 reads CASSTGQGSENIQYF. The CDR3 DNA reads TGTGCCAGCAGCACAGGACAGGGGTCGGAAAACATTCAGTACTTC.